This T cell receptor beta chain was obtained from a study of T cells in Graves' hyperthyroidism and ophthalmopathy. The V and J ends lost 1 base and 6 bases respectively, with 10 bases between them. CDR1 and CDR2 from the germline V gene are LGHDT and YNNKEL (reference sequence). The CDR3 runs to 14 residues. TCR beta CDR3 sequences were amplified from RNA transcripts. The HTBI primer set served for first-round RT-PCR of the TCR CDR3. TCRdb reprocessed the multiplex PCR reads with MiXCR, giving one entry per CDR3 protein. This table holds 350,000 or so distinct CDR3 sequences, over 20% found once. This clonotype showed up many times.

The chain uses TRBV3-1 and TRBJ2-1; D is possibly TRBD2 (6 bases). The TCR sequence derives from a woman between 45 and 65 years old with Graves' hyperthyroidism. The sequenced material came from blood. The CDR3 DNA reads TGTGCCAGCAGCCAAGGGTCGCGGGGCAATGAGCAGTTCTTC. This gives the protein CASSQGSRGNEQFF.